Reported below is one TCR beta chain. Clones were read by immunoSEQ multiplex PCR, and TCRdb kept only the in-frame ones, dropping some. This table has 200,000 to 250,000 clones, 85% to 95% appearing once. Germline CDR1 and CDR2: SGDLS and YYNGEE. This CDR3 spans 19 amino acids. Trimming removed 0 bases from V and 1 base from J; junction bases left unmatched: 7. The sample belongs to a study of blood T cell repertoires in COVID-19. This TCR was recovered from a man aged 25 to 40 with COVID-19, enrolled during active disease. This chain links TRBV9 with TRBJ2-2; TRBD2 agrees at 12 bases. Input material: peripheral blood. As DNA, the CDR3 is TGTGCCAGCAGCGTAGGACTAGCGGGGGCCTTTTTGAACACCGGGGAGCTGTTTTTT. This gives the protein CASSVGLAGAFLNTGELFF.